The clone carrying this T cell receptor beta chain was found many times. Its antigen is not known. Cells sorted as Tregs were CD4+, CD25+ and CD127-/low. Study-wide results and limits: In terms of TCR gene usage, tumor memory CD4+ T cells clustered together with blood and lymph node memory CD4+ cells, as well as with lymph node naive CD4+ cells. The larger cohort examined one V-J beta rearrangement, not whole repertoires. Tumor Treg TCRs overlapped most with tumor naive CD4+ cells.

Semi-nested PCR with Nested Universal Primer A followed constant-region reverse priming of full-length variable regions. TCRdb itself ran the 5' RACE reads through MiXCR, one entry per CDR3 protein. The sample shows fewer than 65,000 distinct CDR3 sequences, around 20% of them seen only once. Sequenced: tumor-infiltrating Tregs sorted from the breast tumor. The sequence was obtained from a female donor with breast cancer.

The CDR3 region is CAISPKGTGELFF. The CDR3 DNA reads as TGTGCCATCAGCCCTAAGGGAACCGGGGAGCTGTTTTTT. The chain is built from TRBV10-3 and TRBJ2-2; D unclear. V was trimmed by 6 bases and J by 5 bases, leaving 10 bases between them. The CDR3 covers 13 residues. Germline loops: CDR1 ENHRY, CDR2 SYGVKD.